This T cell receptor (beta chain) was captured by sequencing in a study of blood T cell repertoires in COVID-19. For the study at large: The cDNA or gDNA used as material had been derived from T cells, B-cell-depleted T cells, or PBMCs.

The length of the CDR3 is 13 residues. Deletions cut 5 bases from V and 5 bases from J, with 9 bases between. Per the germline V gene, CDR1 is LNHNV and CDR2 is YYDKDF (reference sequence). Some clones are missing from TCRdb's copy, which holds only in-frame ones; the method was immunoSEQ multiplex PCR. The table shows tens of thousands of clones, with approximately 86% occurring only once. The clonotype was recovered from a woman over 75 with acute or convalescent COVID-19. Material: peripheral blood. The V and J genes are TRBV15 and TRBJ2-2; D possibly corresponds to TRBD2 (7 bases). Here the CDR3 DNA reads TGTGCCACCAGCGGGGGGGCAACCGGGGAGCTGTTTTTT. Translated: CATSGGATGELFF.